The 18 T cell receptor beta chains reported below all come from one sample, sequenced in a study of cytomegalovirus exposure and HLA in healthy donors. This PCR relied on a set of 60 Vbeta primers and 13 Jbeta primers. Profiling relied on immunoSEQ multiplex PCR, and the TCRdb table lists in-frame clones only, not all of them. The sample consists of fewer than 200,000 clones, about two thirds of them appearing once. Sequencing was done on a sample of PBMCs. The receptor set was obtained from a woman aged 25-40 years in good health and CMV-seronegative.

The gene calls are TRBV6-6 and TRBJ2-7; D uncertain. The germline V gene has CDR1 MNHNY and CDR2 SVGAGI (reference sequence). There are 11 residues in the CDR3. Trimming removed 6 bases from V and 5 bases from J, with 8 bases in between. The CDR3: CASSLVDEQYF. In DNA, the CDR3 is TGTGCCAGCAGCCTCGTAGACGAGCAGTACTTC.

The CDR3 sequence is CASSHGRGQAEQYF. CDR3 sequence (DNA): TGCGCCAGCAGCCATGGAAGGGGGCAGGCCGAGCAGTACTTC. The chain employs TRBV4-3 and TRBJ2-5; TRBD1 agrees at 7 bases. Matching the DNA end better, TRBJ2-7 makes the J call doubtful. This CDR3 spans 14 amino acids. From germline, CDR1 is LGHNA and CDR2 YSLEER.

This clone was counted a single time. Other DNA sequences from this sample encode an identical CDR3 as well. The V gene is TRBV7-3, the J gene TRBJ2-1, with a possible D match to TRBD1 (5 bases). The CDR3 length is 15 residues. V dropped 5 bases and J dropped 0 bases, with 11 bases sitting between them. Germline V lookup: CDR1 SGHTA, CDR2 FQGTGA. CDR3 sequence reads: CASSRDSSSYNEQFF. CDR3 nucleotides: TGTGCCAGCAGCCGAGACAGTAGCTCCTACAATGAGCAGTTCTTC.

This clone showed up just a few times. The chain is built from TRBV27 and TRBJ2-1; TRBD2 might be the D (6 bases). V lost 6 bases to trimming and J lost 5 bases, with 14 bases between them. There are 14 residues in the CDR3. Looked up from germline, CDR1 is MNHEY and CDR2 is SMNVEV (reference sequence). CDR3 residues: CASRLAVSHNEQFF. The CDR3 DNA reads TGTGCCAGCAGGTTAGCGGTAAGCCACAATGAGCAGTTCTTC.

This CDR3 is CASSQELGQGHHEKLFF. CDR3 nucleotide sequence: TGTGCCAGCAGCCAAGAATTGGGACAGGGGCATCATGAAAAACTGTTTTTT. This rearrangement joins TRBV4-2 to TRBJ1-4, with TRBD1 matching 10 bases. Germline V gene sequence: CDR1 LGHNA, CDR2 YNFKEQ. CDR3 length: 17 amino acids. The ends lost 0 bases at V and 6 bases at J; junction bases unmatched: 7.

The chain has TRBV5-8 and TRBJ2-1; D remains ambiguous. Germline V lookup: CDR1 SGHTS, CDR2 YDEGEE. V was clipped by 1 base and J by 8 bases, with 10 bases between them. The length of the CDR3 is 13 residues. The CDR3 protein is CASSLMRWDEQFF. The CDR3 coding sequence is TGTGCCAGCAGCTTGATGAGGTGGGATGAGCAGTTCTTC.

The chain joins TRBV7-8 to TRBJ1-3, with D possibly being TRBD1 (5 bases). Trimming shortened V by 3 bases and J by 4 bases, and 19 bases separated the two germline ends. The germline CDR1 and CDR2 sequences are SGHVS and FQNEAQ. The length of the CDR3 is 17 residues. CDR3: CASSLGIGTFMGNTIYF. The CDR3 coding sequence is TGTGCCAGCAGCTTGGGCATTGGGACTTTCATGGGAAACACCATATATTTT.

This clone was detected a few times. V and J are TRBV4-3 and TRBJ1-2; TRBD1 agrees at 12 bases. This CDR3 has 17 amino acids. CDR1 and CDR2 (germline): LGHNA, YSLEER. Trimming cost V 1 base and J 8 bases; bases outside gene matches: 11. The CDR3 loop reads CASSQAGTGGAVQGYTF. The CDR3, as DNA: TGCGCCAGCAGCCAAGCCGGGACAGGGGGCGCGGTTCAGGGCTACACCTTC.

The chain links TRBV5-6 to TRBJ1-1, with 7 bases aligning to TRBD1. The CDR3 is 14 residues long. Germline-derived CDR1 and CDR2 are SGHDT and YYEEEE. The J segment lost 0 bases and the V segment lost 4 bases, leaving 3 bases of the junction unmatched. The CDR3 region has the DNA TGTGCCAGCAGCGCGACAGGGTTGAACACTGAAGCTTTCTTT. This codes for CASSATGLNTEAFF.

Here the CDR3 reads CASSQALAGGRETQYF. Written as DNA, the CDR3 is TGTGCCAGCAGCCAAGCACTAGCGGGAGGAAGAGAGACCCAGTACTTC. The V gene is TRBV14, the J gene TRBJ2-5, with TRBD2 matching 12 bases. The CDR3 runs to 16 residues. The V segment lost 1 base and the J segment 4 bases; nucleotides outside the gene matches: 4. Per germline, CDR1 SGHDN and CDR2 FVKESK.

The chain has TRBV4-3 and TRBJ2-5; 8 bases fit TRBD2. Gene TRBJ2-7 matches the end of the DNA better, so the J call may be wrong. This CDR3 has 13 amino acids. Germline CDR1 and CDR2: LGHNA and YSLEER. For the CDR3, the DNA is TGCGCCAGCAGCCCGGGGGGGGTCAACGAGCAGTACTTC. It specifies CASSPGGVNEQYF.

The chain recombines TRBV28 with TRBJ2-2, with a weak D call TRBD2 (6 bases). In germline, CDR1 is MDHEN, CDR2 SYDVKM. The V and J ends lost 7 bases and 3 bases respectively, with 15 bases between them. CDR3 length equals 15 residues. The CDR3 coding sequence is TGTGCCAGCACCCTTGGGGGGACCCACACCGGGGAGCTGTTTTTT. The encoded protein is CASTLGGTHTGELFF.

This clone was seen a handful of times. V usage is TRBV19 and J usage is TRBJ2-3, with TRBD2 matching 11 bases. The CDR3 totals 15 residues. Per germline, CDR1 LNHDA and CDR2 SQIVND (reference sequence). V lost 5 bases to trimming and J lost 4 bases; unmatched junction nucleotides: 5. CDR3 DNA: TGTGCCAGTAGTGTCGGGACTAGCGGTTCAGATACGCAGTATTTT. The encoded protein is CASSVGTSGSDTQYF.

This chain joins TRBV9 and TRBJ2-6; no clear D. Trimming took off 0 bases at V and 0 bases at J, with 10 bases between the two ends. The CDR3 length is 17 residues. Germline CDR1 reads SGDLS; CDR2 reads YYNGEE. The CDR3 spells CASSVDRQVSGANVLTF. The CDR3 DNA reads as TGTGCCAGCAGCGTAGACAGACAAGTCTCTGGGGCCAACGTCCTGACTTTC. The whole variable domain, filled in from reference TRBV9 and TRBJ2-6, reads DSGVTQTPKHLITATGQRVTLRCSPRSGDLSVYWYQQSLDQGLQFLIQYYNGEERAKGNILERFSAQQFPDLHSELNLSSLELGDSALYFCASSVDRQVSGANVLTFGAGSRLTVL.

The V gene is TRBV9, the J gene TRBJ2-3; 8 bases are shared with TRBD2. V was clipped by 4 bases and J by 2 bases; unmatched bases: 9. The CDR3 has 16 amino acids. Germline V lookup: CDR1 SGDLS, CDR2 YYNGEE. The CDR3 nucleotides read TGTGCCAGCAGCCCCCCCGCGGGGGGCATCACAGATACGCAGTATTTT. It specifies CASSPPAGGITDTQYF. Supplemented by reference TRBV9 and TRBJ2-3, the full variable domain reads DSGVTQTPKHLITATGQRVTLRCSPRSGDLSVYWYQQSLDQGLQFLIQYYNGEERAKGNILERFSAQQFPDLHSELNLSSLELGDSALYFCASSPPAGGITDTQYFGPGTRLTVL.

The J gene is TRBJ1-5, the V gene TRBV7-2; possible D gene TRBD1, 6 bases. V lost 4 bases and J 12 bases, leaving 13 bases between the germline ends. The length of the CDR3 is 12 residues. Looked up from germline, CDR1 is SGHTA and CDR2 is FQGNSA. The CDR3 spells CASSYLQGVQHF. The CDR3 DNA is TGTGCCAGCAGCTACCTACAGGGAGTCCAGCATTTT.

This chain uses TRBV7-9 with TRBJ1-1; 11 bases are a match to TRBD1. Germline V CDR1 and CDR2: SEHNR, FQNEAQ (reference sequence). V shed 5 bases, J shed 1 base, and the junction held 3 bases outside the gene matches. The length of the CDR3 is 15 residues. CDR3 amino acids: CASSPGTGGNTEAFF. CDR3 bases: TGTGCCAGCAGCCCGGGGACAGGGGGGAACACTGAAGCTTTCTTT.

The rearrangement joins TRBV15 to TRBJ2-5, with TRBD1 matching 9 bases. The CDR3 extends over 15 amino acids. V was pared by 0 bases and J by 5 bases, with 4 bases of the junction left unmatched. Germline loops: CDR1 LNHNV, CDR2 YYDKDF (reference sequence). The CDR3 bases are TGTGCCACCAGCAGAGATACAGGGGGCTGGGAGACCCAGTACTTC. Protein: CATSRDTGGWETQYF.